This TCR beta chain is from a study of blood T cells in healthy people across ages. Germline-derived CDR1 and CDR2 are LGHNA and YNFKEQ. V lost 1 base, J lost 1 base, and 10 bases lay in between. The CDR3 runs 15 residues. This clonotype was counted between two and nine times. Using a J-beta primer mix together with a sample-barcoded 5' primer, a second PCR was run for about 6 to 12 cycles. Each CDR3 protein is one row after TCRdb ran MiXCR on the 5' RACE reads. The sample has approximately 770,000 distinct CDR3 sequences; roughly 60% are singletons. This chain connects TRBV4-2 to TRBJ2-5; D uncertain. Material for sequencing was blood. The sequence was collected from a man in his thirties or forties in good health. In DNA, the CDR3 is TGTGCCAGCAGCCAAGGACCCGGACCCCAAGAGACCCAGTACTTC. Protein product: CASSQGPGPQETQYF.